These 24 T cell receptor beta chains were sequenced from one sample in a study of blood T cell repertoires in COVID-19. Data came from immunoSEQ multiplex PCR; TCRdb stores just in-frame clones and leaves some out. The repertoire has 30,000 to 50,000 clones, approximately 85% of them found once; the top ten carry about a quarter. Sequences were obtained from peripheral blood. These TCRs come from a man aged 65 to 85 with acute or convalescent COVID-19.

This clone was detected a few times. The J gene is TRBJ2-3, the V gene TRBV27; D gene ambiguous. Trimming cost V 4 bases and J 0 bases, with 5 bases left between them. CDR3 length: 13 amino acids. CDR1 and CDR2 (germline): MNHEY, SMNVEV (reference sequence). CDR3 amino acids: CASSSISTDTQYF. The CDR3 DNA reads as TGTGCCAGCAGTTCAATTAGCACAGATACGCAGTATTTT.

The chain employs TRBV9 and TRBJ1-2; TRBD1 matches 10 bases. V shed 4 bases and J 2 bases; nucleotides not matched to a gene: 5. Germline loops: CDR1 SGDLS, CDR2 YYNGEE. The CDR3 sequence is 15 residues long. This CDR3 reads CASSISTGGNYGYTF. The CDR3 bases are TGTGCCAGCAGCATTTCGACAGGGGGCAACTATGGCTACACCTTC.

The chain has TRBV29-1 and TRBJ2-1, with D tentatively TRBD1 (6 bases). The V end lost 6 bases, the J end lost 0 bases, and 9 bases lay between the germline ends. Germline V gene sequence: CDR1 SQVTM, CDR2 ANQGSEA. The CDR3 runs to 13 residues. The CDR3 DNA sequence: TGCAGCGTGAGGGACACCTCCTACAATGAGCAGTTCTTC. Its translation is CSVRDTSYNEQFF.

This clone appeared once. The chain uses TRBV28 and TRBJ2-7; the match to TRBD2 covers 10 bases. The length of the CDR3 is 14 residues. V was pared by 3 bases and J by 4 bases, with 3 bases of the junction left unmatched. Germline lookup yields CDR1 MDHEN and CDR2 SYDVKM. In DNA, the CDR3 is TGTGCCAGCAGTTTCTCGACTAGCGGGTACGAGCAGTACTTC. As protein: CASSFSTSGYEQYF.

This clone was found once. The chain is built from TRBV5-1 and TRBJ2-1, with 12 bases matching TRBD2. This CDR3 contains 17 residues. Trimming cost V 0 bases and J 2 bases; bases outside gene matches: 3. Germline V gene sequence: CDR1 SGHRS, CDR2 YFSETQ. The CDR3, as DNA: TGCGCCAGCAGCTTGGCCGGGACTAGCGGGCCCTACAATGAGCAGTTCTTC. Translating it yields CASSLAGTSGPYNEQFF.

The chain uses TRBV7-3 and TRBJ2-1; D possibly corresponds to TRBD1 (6 bases). V shed 2 bases and J shed 6 bases, with 14 bases lying between them. Germline lookup yields CDR1 SGHTA and CDR2 FQGTGA. This CDR3 region has 15 residues. CDR3 sequence reads: CASSLGGAQINEQFF. The CDR3 nucleotides read TGTGCCAGCAGCTTAGGGGGCGCACAGATCAATGAGCAGTTCTTC.

The V gene is TRBV2, the J gene TRBJ1-5; no reliable D call. This CDR3 has 16 residues. V dropped 6 bases and J dropped 0 bases, with 15 bases sitting between them. The V gene's germline CDR1 is SNHLY and CDR2 FYNNEI. CDR3 coding DNA: TGTGCCAGCAGAATAACGGAGCTGTATAGCAATCAGCCCCAGCATTTT. Translation: CASRITELYSNQPQHF.

The chain joins TRBV2 to TRBJ1-2; no clear D. Trimming left V 0 bases short and J 5 bases short, with 10 bases between. The germline CDR1 and CDR2 sequences are SNHLY and FYNNEI. This CDR3 has 14 residues. The CDR3 loop is CASSEAPQFYGYTF. The CDR3 region has the DNA TGTGCCAGCAGTGAAGCGCCTCAGTTTTATGGCTACACCTTC.

A remark on this clone: A far larger clone differs by one base, so this is likely a read error. This rearrangement joins TRBV7-3 to TRBJ2-1, with 7 nucleotides matching TRBD1. The CDR3 consists of 14 residues. CDR1 is SGHTA and CDR2 is FQGTGA in the germline V gene. V gave up 2 bases and J gave up 3 bases; unmatched junction bases: 1. CDR3 nucleotide sequence: TGTGCCAGCAGCTTAGGGACAGTCTACAATGAGCAGTTCTTC. It encodes CASSLGTVYNEQFF.

The rearrangement links TRBV29-1 to TRBJ1-5; a weak D match, TRBD1 (6 bases). V lost 3 bases, J lost 5 bases, and 11 bases lay in between. This CDR3 comprises 13 residues. The germline V gene has CDR1 SQVTM and CDR2 ANQGSEA. The DNA of the CDR3 is TGCAGCGTTGAGGCGGGGGGCGATCAGCCCCAGCATTTT. Its protein product is CSVEAGGDQPQHF. The variable domain in full, completed from reference TRBV29-1 and TRBJ1-5, reads SAVISQKPSRDICQRGTSLTIQCQVDSQVTMMFWYRQQPGQSLTLIATANQGSEATYESGFVIDKFPISRPNLTFSTLTVSNMSPEDSSIYLCSVEAGGDQPQHFGDGTRLSIL.

The rearrangement joins TRBV15 to TRBJ2-1; 9 bases line up with TRBD2. This CDR3 contains 14 residues. Trimming at V came to 4 bases and at J to 2 bases, leaving 0 bases not matched to a gene. CDR1 and CDR2 from the germline V gene are LNHNV and YYDKDF (reference sequence). The CDR3 coding sequence is TGTGCCACCAGCACTAGCGGGGCCTACAATGAGCAGTTCTTC. Translated: CATSTSGAYNEQFF.

This clone showed up just a few times. This chain uses TRBV21-1 with TRBJ1-4; TRBD1, as called in the table, went unchecked against the DNA. TRBV21-1 is an annotated pseudogene. The CDR3 sequence is 21 residues long. The CDR3 here is CASSKEVLNRSNICSNEKLFF. The CDR3 DNA follows: TGTGCCAGCAGCAAAGAGGTTCTGAACAGGAGCAACATTTGCTCTAATGAAAAACTGTTTTTT.

The chain is built from TRBV5-1 and TRBJ2-5; TRBD1 aligns across 7 bases. Germline V CDR1 and CDR2: SGHRS, YFSETQ. The CDR3 sequence is 14 residues long. V lost 4 bases to trimming and J lost 6 bases; unmatched junction nucleotides: 9. The CDR3 region has the DNA TGCGCCAGCAGCGCCGGGACAGCGACTCAGACCCAGTACTTC. This sequence encodes CASSAGTATQTQYF.

This chain uses TRBV5-1 with TRBJ2-3, with 10 bases that match TRBD1. Germline CDR1 and CDR2: SGHRS and YFSETQ. After removal of 4 bases from V and 2 bases from J, the junction contained 7 bases not matched to a gene. The CDR3 runs 16 residues. The CDR3 nucleotides read TGCGCCAGCAGCCCGGTCGGGACAGGGGCCACAGATACGCAGTATTTT. Protein product: CASSPVGTGATDTQYF.

The chain couples TRBV6-5 to TRBJ1-1; D not certain. Germline assignment: CDR1 MNHEY and CDR2 SVGAGI. The CDR3 loop spans 14 amino acids. V lost 3 bases to trimming and J lost 4 bases, with 12 bases between them. The CDR3 region is CASSYSRRPTEAFF. The CDR3, as DNA: TGTGCCAGCAGTTATTCCAGGAGGCCCACTGAAGCTTTCTTT.

The chain uses TRBV18 and TRBJ1-4; 9 bases map to TRBD1. V lost 4 bases, J lost 5 bases, and 8 bases stayed unmatched. The CDR3 runs to 16 residues. From germline, CDR1 is KGHSH and CDR2 LQKENI. CDR3 DNA sequence: TGTGCCAGCTCACAATTCTCGACAGGGGGAAATGAAAAACTGTTTTTT. Translating it yields CASSQFSTGGNEKLFF.

This chain uses TRBV28 with TRBJ2-7; D remains unclear. Germline CDR1 is MDHEN and CDR2 is SYDVKM. V was pared by 7 bases and J by 1 base, with 5 bases between. This CDR3 is built from 11 residues. This chain's CDR3 is CASIGSYEQYF. The CDR3 DNA is TGTGCCAGCATCGGGTCCTACGAGCAGTACTTC. The entire variable domain, with the rest obtained from reference TRBV28 and TRBJ2-7, is as follows: DVKVTQSSRYLVKRTGEKVFLECVQDMDHENMFWYRQDPGLGLRLIYFSYDVKMKEKGDIPEGYSVSREKKERFSLILESASTNQTSMYLCASIGSYEQYFGPGTRLTVT.

This rearrangement joins TRBV3-1 (or the pseudogene TRBV3-2) to TRBJ1-1, with D maybe TRBD1 (5 bases). The CDR3 is 13 amino acids. Trimming pared 1 base from V and 7 bases from J, leaving 10 bases between. The germline V gene has CDR1 LGHDT and CDR2 YNNKEL (reference sequence). CDR3 in amino acids: CASSQGPGLEAFF. In DNA form, the CDR3 reads TGTGCCAGCAGCCAAGGTCCGGGACTTGAAGCTTTCTTT.

CDR3 coding DNA: TGTGCCAGCAGCAAGTGTAGGGCAGGGGGCCCAAGCTGCCAAGAGACCCAGTACTTC. Amino acids: CASSKCRAGGPSCQETQYF. The V and J genes are TRBV21-1 and TRBJ2-5; TRBD1, the table's D call, was not compared with the DNA. TRBV21-1 is a listed pseudogene. The CDR3 totals 19 residues.

This chain joins TRBV29-1 and TRBJ2-7; D is unresolved. CDR1 is SQVTM, CDR2 ANQGSEA, per germline. The germline V and J ends were trimmed by 7 bases and 1 base, with 14 bases remaining between them. This CDR3 region has 13 residues. CDR3 bases: TGCAGCGCTCTGACTCCCGAGTCCTACGAGCAGTACTTC. Protein: CSALTPESYEQYF.

V usage is TRBV5-1 and J usage is TRBJ2-7; 8 bases align to TRBD1. CDR3 length equals 14 residues. Germline CDR1 and CDR2: SGHRS and YFSETQ. V gave up 4 bases and J gave up 5 bases; unmatched junction bases: 8. The CDR3 DNA is TGCGCCAGCAGCCACGGACAGGGCCCCCACGAGCAGTACTTC. It translates to CASSHGQGPHEQYF.

This chain links TRBV5-5 with TRBJ2-1; possibly TRBD2 for D (5 bases). Trimming took 1 base from V and 3 from J, leaving 14 bases between them. Germline V gene data show CDR1 as SGHKS and CDR2 as YYEKEE (reference sequence). This CDR3 is built from 16 residues. The CDR3 region is CASSLRASGVYNEQFF. For the CDR3, the DNA is TGTGCCAGCAGCTTGCGTGCCAGCGGAGTCTACAATGAGCAGTTCTTC.

The rearrangement joins TRBV28 to TRBJ1-1; maybe TRBD1 (5 bases). This CDR3 is built from 15 residues. CDR1 is MDHEN and CDR2 is SYDVKM in the germline V gene. Between the trimmed V and J ends, which lost 5 bases and 4 bases, there was a span of 17 bases. The CDR3: CASSKEYPGFTEAFF. The CDR3 nucleotides are TGTGCCAGCAGTAAGGAGTACCCAGGGTTCACTGAAGCTTTCTTT.

The chain carries TRBV5-1 and TRBJ2-5; 9 nucleotides line up with TRBD1. This CDR3 has 16 residues. Germline V lookup: CDR1 SGHRS, CDR2 YFSETQ. Losses at the gene ends were 4 bases for V and 4 bases for J; bases not matched to a gene: 11. The chain's CDR3 is CASSVGGQGSLETQYF. The CDR3 DNA is TGCGCCAGCAGCGTAGGGGGACAGGGATCACTAGAGACCCAGTACTTC.